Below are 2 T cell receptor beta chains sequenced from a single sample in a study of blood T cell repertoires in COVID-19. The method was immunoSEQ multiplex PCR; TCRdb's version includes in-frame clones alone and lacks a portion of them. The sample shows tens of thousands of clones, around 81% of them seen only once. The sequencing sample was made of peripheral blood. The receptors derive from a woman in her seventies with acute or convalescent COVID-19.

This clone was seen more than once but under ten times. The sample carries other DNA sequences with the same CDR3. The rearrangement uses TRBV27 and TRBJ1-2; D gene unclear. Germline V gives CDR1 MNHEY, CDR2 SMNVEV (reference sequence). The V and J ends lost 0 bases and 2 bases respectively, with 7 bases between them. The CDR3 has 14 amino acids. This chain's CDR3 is CASSLSPGNYGYTF. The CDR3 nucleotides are TGTGCCAGCAGTTTATCCCCGGGGAACTATGGCTACACCTTC.

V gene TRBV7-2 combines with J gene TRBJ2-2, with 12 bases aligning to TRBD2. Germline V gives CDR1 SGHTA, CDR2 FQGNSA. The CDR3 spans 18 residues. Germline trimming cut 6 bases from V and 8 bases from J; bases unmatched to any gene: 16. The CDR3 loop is CASRRLAGVKSLIGELFF. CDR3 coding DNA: TGTGCCAGCAGGCGACTAGCGGGAGTGAAGAGTTTAATAGGGGAGCTGTTTTTT.